This T cell receptor beta chain was captured in a study of T cell responses to AZD1222 COVID-19 vaccine. Concerning this clone: Its cognate antigen is unknown.

Trimming shortened V by 8 bases and J by 2 bases, and 9 bases separated the two germline ends. The CDR3 runs 13 residues. Germline assignment: CDR1 SNHLY and CDR2 FYNNEI. Measured with immunoSEQ multiplex PCR; TCRdb has only the in-frame clones, and not every one. This sample has approximately 100,000 clones, with roughly 86% found just once. General study findings and limits: Rises in breadth and depth of Spike-specific TCRs came after two AZD1222 doses. It was only after the peak T cell response that any repertoires were sampled. Donor demographics were predominantly white British with a female majority; clonal diversity may be underestimated. Across spike, vaccine-associated CD4 TCRs were found, dominant at 160-218 and 743-854.

The chain is built from TRBV2 and TRBJ2-2; D ambiguous. This TCR came from an adult who received the AZD1222 COVID-19 vaccine. Sequences were derived from peripheral blood, sampled 28 days after the second AZD1222 dose. Here the CDR3 DNA reads TGTGCCAGCGATCAGTCTAACACCGGGGAGCTGTTTTTT. This translates into CASDQSNTGELFF.